These 28 T cell receptor beta chains were sequenced from one sample in a study of blood T cell repertoires in COVID-19. Generated by immunoSEQ multiplex PCR, the TCRdb table keeps only in-frame clones and is missing some. The table lists roughly 43,000 clones, roughly 90% of them singletons. The sample comprised peripheral blood. The receptors derive from a man aged 55-75 years with active COVID-19.

This chain connects TRBV9 to TRBJ2-1; tentatively, D is TRBD2 (5 bases). CDR3 size: 15 residues. Per the germline V gene, CDR1 is SGDLS and CDR2 is YYNGEE. Trimming took off 6 bases at V and 0 bases at J, with 13 bases between the two ends. CDR3 sequence reads: CASNPGSGSYNEQFF. CDR3 DNA sequence: TGTGCCAGCAATCCGGGATCGGGCTCCTACAATGAGCAGTTCTTC. The full variable domain, in which reference TRBV9 and TRBJ2-1 provide the parts outside the CDR3, is DSGVTQTPKHLITATGQRVTLRCSPRSGDLSVYWYQQSLDQGLQFLIQYYNGEERAKGNILERFSAQQFPDLHSELNLSSLELGDSALYFCASNPGSGSYNEQFFGPGTRLTVL.

This clone was observed a handful of times. V and J are TRBV6-5 and TRBJ1-5, with 7 nucleotides matching TRBD1. J was trimmed by 3 bases and V by 6 bases; bases with no gene match: 5. Per the germline V gene, CDR1 is MNHEY and CDR2 is SVGAGI. The CDR3 runs 14 residues. The CDR3 sequence is CASSQTGPNQPQHF. DNA of the CDR3: TGTGCCAGCAGCCAGACAGGGCCCAATCAGCCCCAGCATTTT.

The chain employs TRBV6-5 and TRBJ1-1; tentatively, D is TRBD1 (5 bases). Looked up from germline, CDR1 is MNHEY and CDR2 is SVGAGI. V gave up 2 bases and J gave up 4 bases, with 14 bases separating them. The CDR3 runs 15 residues. CDR3 loop: CASSYGAWASTEAFF. In DNA, the CDR3 is TGTGCCAGCAGTTACGGGGCATGGGCGAGCACTGAAGCTTTCTTT.

This chain uses TRBV7-2 with TRBJ2-2, with 12 nucleotides matching TRBD1. Germline-derived CDR1 and CDR2 are SGHTA and FQGNSA. The CDR3 consists of 16 residues. V shed 2 bases and J 6 bases; nucleotides not matched to a gene: 4. CDR3 sequence: CASSLWDRGLAGELFF. The CDR3 DNA is TGTGCCAGCAGCTTATGGGACAGGGGGCTGGCCGGGGAGCTGTTTTTT. Combining the CDR3 with reference TRBV7-2 and TRBJ2-2 gives the whole variable domain GAGVSQSPSNKVTEKGKDVELRCDPISGHTALYWYRQSLGQGLEFLIYFQGNSAPDKSGLPSDRFSAERTGGSVSTLTIQRTQQEDSAVYLCASSLWDRGLAGELFFGEGSRLTVL.

This rearrangement joins TRBV5-4 to TRBJ1-2, with D perhaps TRBD1 (6 bases). The CDR3 is 15 amino acids. V was trimmed by 8 bases and J by 4 bases, leaving 21 bases between them. CDR1 SGHNT and CDR2 YYREEE come from the germline V gene (reference sequence). CDR3 protein: CASSRSGAWAYGYTF. CDR3 coding DNA: TGTGCCAGTTCCAGGTCAGGGGCCTGGGCCTATGGCTACACCTTC.

V gene TRBV3-1 (or the pseudogene TRBV3-2) combines with J gene TRBJ2-7; 11 nucleotides line up with TRBD2. The CDR3 runs to 15 residues. CDR1 is LGHDT and CDR2 is YNNKEL in the germline V gene (reference sequence). V gave up 5 bases and J gave up 3 bases; unmatched junction bases: 6. CDR3 bases: TGTGCCAGCAGCTCATTAGCGGGAGGGAGCTACGAGCAGTACTTC. It yields the protein CASSSLAGGSYEQYF.

The chain combines TRBV3-1 (or the pseudogene TRBV3-2) with TRBJ2-3; 7 positions agree with TRBD2. The CDR3 is 15 amino acids. The J segment lost 1 base and the V segment lost 1 base, leaving 2 bases of the junction unmatched. The V gene's germline CDR1 is LGHDT and CDR2 YNNKEL (reference sequence). The DNA of the CDR3 is TGTGCCAGCAGCCAAGGCGGGAGCCGCACAGATACGCAGTATTTT. Residues: CASSQGGSRTDTQYF.

J is TRBJ2-1 and V is TRBV7-8; no reliable D call. In germline, CDR1 is SGHVS, CDR2 FQNEAQ. The CDR3 length is 13 residues. Trimming cost V 0 bases and J 10 bases, with 10 bases left between them. The CDR3 region is CASSLALGREQFF. The CDR3 DNA reads as TGTGCCAGCAGCTTAGCTCTAGGTCGAGAGCAGTTCTTC.

This chain connects TRBV19 to TRBJ1-5; D uncertain. The CDR3 length is 13 residues. Trimming removed 4 bases from V and 6 bases from J, with 10 bases in between. Per germline, CDR1 LNHDA and CDR2 SQIVND (reference sequence). CDR3 loop: CASSTPVSQPQHF. The CDR3 DNA follows: TGTGCCAGTAGTACCCCTGTCAGTCAGCCCCAGCATTTT.

The chain is built from TRBV6-6 and TRBJ1-3, with TRBD1 identical over 7 bases. The CDR3 totals 16 residues. Germline values: CDR1 MNHNY, CDR2 SVGAGI (reference sequence). The V segment lost 6 bases and the J segment 0 bases; nucleotides outside the gene matches: 8. CDR3 sequence reads: CASSFNRGPSGNTIYF. CDR3 coding DNA: TGTGCCAGCAGCTTTAACAGGGGTCCCTCTGGAAACACCATATATTTT.

The rearrangement joins TRBV6-1 to TRBJ2-2; TRBD1 matches 10 bases. The germline gives CDR1 MNHNS, CDR2 SASEGT. The CDR3 length is 15 residues. Trimming at V came to 3 bases and at J to 3 bases, leaving 1 base not matched to a gene. Here the CDR3 DNA reads TGTGCCAGCAGTGAGACAGGGGGCGACACCGGGGAGCTGTTTTTT. The encoded protein is CASSETGGDTGELFF.

This chain uses TRBV12-3 or TRBV12-4 with TRBJ2-3; no firm D call. Between the trimmed V and J ends, which lost 7 bases and 4 bases, there was a span of 9 bases. This CDR3 is 12 amino acids long. The CDR3 here is CASTLQADTQYF. CDR3 bases: TGTGCCAGCACCCTGCAGGCAGATACGCAGTATTTT.

The V call is TRBV9, the J call TRBJ1-2, with D unresolved. This CDR3 is 14 amino acids long. Trimming removed 4 bases at V and 7 bases at J, with 17 bases between. Per the germline V gene, CDR1 is SGDLS and CDR2 is YYNGEE. For the CDR3, the DNA is TGTGCCAGCAGCCTCCGCGAGAGCGGCACTGGCTACACCTTC. Its translation is CASSLRESGTGYTF.

The CDR3 DNA reads TGTGCCAGCAGTTACCCGGGACAGGGGGTTGAAAAACTGTTTTTT. Translation gives CASSYPGQGVEKLFF. This chain joins TRBV6-6 and TRBJ1-4; 11 bases align to TRBD1. V trimming: 2 bases; J trimming: 7 bases; junction bases outside the gene matches: 3. The germline V gene encodes CDR1 MNHNY and CDR2 SVGAGI (reference sequence). This CDR3 region has 15 residues.

The rearrangement links TRBV3-1 (or the pseudogene TRBV3-2) to TRBJ2-5; 9 bases are shared with TRBD2. The CDR3 is 14 amino acids. V trimming: 2 bases; J trimming: 5 bases; junction bases outside the gene matches: 3. Per germline, CDR1 LGHDT and CDR2 YNNKEL (reference sequence). The CDR3, as DNA: TGTGCCAGCAGCCAACTAGCGGGAAGGGAGACCCAGTACTTC. It codes for CASSQLAGRETQYF.

The chain links TRBV28 to TRBJ2-5, with TRBD1 matching 7 bases. The J call could be wrong; TRBJ2-7 is a better fit for the DNA end. CDR1 and CDR2 from the germline V gene are MDHEN and SYDVKM. This CDR3 has 16 amino acids. The CDR3 is CASSPFTGTDLYEQYF. In DNA, the CDR3 is TGTGCCAGCAGTCCGTTTACCGGGACAGATCTTTACGAGCAGTACTTC.

The V and J genes are TRBV24-1 and TRBJ2-7; possibly TRBD2 for D (5 bases). The CDR3 covers 14 residues. In germline, CDR1 is KGHDR, CDR2 SFDVKD. V lost 5 bases to trimming and J lost 0 bases, with 10 bases between them. The DNA for the CDR3 is TGTGCCACCAGTGTCTACGAGGGCTCCTACGAGCAGTACTTC. Its protein product is CATSVYEGSYEQYF.

V gene TRBV29-1 combines with J gene TRBJ2-7; D is possibly TRBD1 (5 bases). V lost 4 bases, J lost 3 bases, and 13 bases lay in between. Germline loops: CDR1 SQVTM, CDR2 ANQGSEA. The CDR3 spans 13 residues. CDR3 coding DNA: TGCAGCGTTGCATTGGGGCAGGGCTACGAGCAGTACTTC. This encodes CSVALGQGYEQYF.

This chain uses TRBV18 with TRBJ2-1; possible D gene TRBD1, 6 bases. The germline V gene encodes CDR1 KGHSH and CDR2 LQKENI. The V end was cut by 5 bases, the J end by 0 bases, with 11 bases between. This CDR3 region has 15 residues. In nucleotides, the CDR3 is TGTGCCAGCTCAGCAGGACAGAACTCCTACAATGAGCAGTTCTTC. Its protein is CASSAGQNSYNEQFF.

Turning to this clone: The junction and the germline gene differ at one end; a read error may be behind it. The chain uses TRBV2 and TRBJ2-5; 9 positions match TRBD1. Germline lookup yields CDR1 SNHLY and CDR2 FYNNEI. The CDR3 runs to 14 residues. The CDR3 sequence is CASRVTGGGETRYF. Here the CDR3 DNA reads TGTGCCAGCAGAGTGACAGGGGGTGGAGAGACCCGGTACTTC.

The chain combines TRBV7-2 with TRBJ2-7, with 10 bases that match TRBD2. With V trimmed by 4 bases and J by 3 bases, 6 bases remained unmatched. CDR1 and CDR2 (germline): SGHTA, FQGNSA. There are 15 residues in the CDR3. The CDR3 loop reads CASSSSSGSVYEQYF. The DNA for the CDR3 is TGTGCCAGCAGCTCATCTAGCGGGAGTGTCTACGAGCAGTACTTC.

The CDR3 bases are TGTGCCTGGACCCCACTTGTCGATACGCAGTATTTT. This sequence encodes CAWTPLVDTQYF. The V and J genes are TRBV30 and TRBJ2-3; the D is unclear. This CDR3 comprises 12 residues. Germline V gene lookup returns CDR1 GTSNPN and CDR2 SVGIG (reference sequence). V lost 4 bases, J lost 6 bases, and 11 bases lay in between.

V gene TRBV27 combines with J gene TRBJ2-7; D remains unclear. This CDR3 has 17 amino acids. Germline V lookup: CDR1 MNHEY, CDR2 SMNVEV (reference sequence). V dropped 0 bases and J dropped 2 bases, with 17 bases sitting between them. CDR3 in amino acids: CASSLSAPADHPYEQYF. The CDR3 DNA follows: TGTGCCAGCAGTTTATCGGCCCCGGCGGATCACCCCTACGAGCAGTACTTC.

This rearrangement joins TRBV18 to TRBJ2-2; TRBD1 is a possible D gene (6 bases). The V gene's germline CDR1 is KGHSH and CDR2 LQKENI. The V end was cut by 0 bases, the J end by 0 bases, with 14 bases between. This CDR3 region has 18 residues. Written as DNA, the CDR3 is TGTGCCAGCTCACCACCGGCGTTTCCAGGGGCGAACACCGGGGAGCTGTTTTTT. Encoded protein: CASSPPAFPGANTGELFF.

The chain is built from TRBV4-1 and TRBJ2-1; D is unresolved. Germline V lookup: CDR1 MGHRA, CDR2 YSYEKL. This CDR3 has 13 residues. The V gene lost 0 bases and the J gene lost 7 bases, with 7 bases spanning the gap. CDR3 sequence: CASSQDEINEQFF. The CDR3 DNA is TGCGCCAGCAGCCAAGATGAGATTAATGAGCAGTTCTTC.

This clone showed up just a few times. The chain couples TRBV6-5 to TRBJ2-1, with D possibly TRBD2 on 5 matching bases. The V gene lost 7 bases and the J gene lost 9 bases, with 16 bases spanning the gap. The CDR3 is 13 amino acids. Germline V gene sequence: CDR1 MNHEY, CDR2 SVGAGI. CDR3 loop: CASNSRGGSEQFF. In DNA form, the CDR3 reads TGTGCCAGCAACTCGAGAGGCGGGTCTGAGCAGTTCTTC.

This sequence joins TRBV7-3 and TRBJ2-3; tentative D call: TRBD1 (5 bases). The CDR3 sequence is 15 residues long. CDR1 and CDR2 (germline): SGHTA, FQGTGA. V was cut by 0 bases and J by 4 bases, with 11 bases left in between. CDR3 nucleotides: TGTGCCAGCAGCTTAACTCCTGGGGCCGCAGATACGCAGTATTTT. Its protein is CASSLTPGAADTQYF. The whole variable domain, filled in from reference TRBV7-3 and TRBJ2-3, reads GAGVSQTPSNKVTEKGKYVELRCDPISGHTALYWYRQSLGQGPEFLIYFQGTGAADDSGLPNDRFFAVRPEGSVSTLKIQRTERGDSAVYLCASSLTPGAADTQYFGPGTRLTVL.

The V call is TRBV10-3, the J call TRBJ1-1, with 7 bases aligning to TRBD1. Germline CDR1 is ENHRY and CDR2 is SYGVKD. The CDR3 totals 14 residues. The V gene end was trimmed by 10 bases and the J gene end by 0 bases; junction bases not matched to a gene: 8. In DNA form, the CDR3 reads TGTGCCACCACCCCGGACAGGATGAACACTGAAGCTTTCTTT. Translating gives CATTPDRMNTEAFF.